This T cell receptor (beta chain) was recorded in a study of blood T cells in healthy people across ages. On this clonotype: Antigen: not known. At one boundary the junction diverges from the germline segment, which might be a read error.

Total RNA was isolated from each sample in quantities of at least 6 micrograms. The CDR3 has 18 amino acids. CDR1 is SEHNR, CDR2 FQNEAQ, per germline (reference sequence). Whole-study findings and limits: Relative to aged donors, long-lived donors carried more naive CD4+ cells and displayed higher diversity.

A second roughly 6 to 11 cycle PCR used barcoded and J-beta primers. TCRdb called the 5' RACE reads again in MiXCR, with one record for every CDR3 protein. Of about 720,000 distinct CDR3 sequences listed, around a fifth are singletons. This TCR derives from a man between 65 and 85 years old in good health. Sequencing was performed on blood. This chain connects TRBV7-9 to TRBJ2-3; 7 positions agree with TRBD2. The CDR3 DNA is TGTGCCAGCAGCTCACTAGCGAGAAACCACCGATACACAGAAACGCAGTATTTT. This gives the protein CASSSLARNHRYTETQYF.